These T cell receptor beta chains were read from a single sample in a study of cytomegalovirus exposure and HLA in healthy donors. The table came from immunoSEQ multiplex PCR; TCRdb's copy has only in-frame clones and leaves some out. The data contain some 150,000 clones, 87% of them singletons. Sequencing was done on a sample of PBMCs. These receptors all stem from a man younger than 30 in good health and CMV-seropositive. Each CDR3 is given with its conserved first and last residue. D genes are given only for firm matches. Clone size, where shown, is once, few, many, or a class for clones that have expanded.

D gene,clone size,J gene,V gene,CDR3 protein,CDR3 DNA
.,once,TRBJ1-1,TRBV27,CASSPSGLTNTEAFF,TGTGCCAGCAGTCCCTCGGGACTGACGAACACTGAAGCTTTCTTT
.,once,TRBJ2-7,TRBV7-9,CASSSLTETSYEQYF,TGTGCCAGCAGCTCCTTGACTGAAACCTCCTACGAGCAGTACTTC
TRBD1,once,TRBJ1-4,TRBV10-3,CAIGQGKGEKLFF,TGTGCCATTGGACAGGGAAAAGGGGAAAAACTGTTTTTT
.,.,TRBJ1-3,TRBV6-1,CASSGEGVSGNTIYF,TGTGCCAGCAGCGGTGAAGGGGTCTCAGGAAACACCATATATTTT
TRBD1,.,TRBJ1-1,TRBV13,CASSARQGMNTEAFF,TGTGCCAGCAGCGCAAGACAGGGGATGAACACTGAAGCTTTCTTT
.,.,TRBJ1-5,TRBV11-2,CASSLSGGNQPQHF,TGTGCCAGCAGCTTATCCGGCGGAAATCAGCCCCAGCATTTT
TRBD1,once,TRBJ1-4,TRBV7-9,CASSSGTGGREKLFF,TGTGCCAGCAGCTCTGGGACAGGGGGAAGGGAAAAACTGTTTTTT
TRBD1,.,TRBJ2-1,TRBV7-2,CASSLAPGQGNEQFF,TGTGCCAGCAGCTTAGCGCCGGGACAGGGCAATGAGCAGTTCTTC
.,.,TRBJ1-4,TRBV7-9,CASSLQDSEKLFF,TGTGCCAGCAGCTTACAAGACTCCGAAAAACTGTTTTTT
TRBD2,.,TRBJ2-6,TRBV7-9,CASSLTSGLNGANVLTF,TGTGCCAGTTCGCTGACTAGCGGATTAAATGGGGCCAACGTCCTGACTTTC
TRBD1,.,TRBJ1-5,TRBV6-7,CASSRTGQGWQPQHF,TGTGCCAGCAGTCGGACAGGGCAGGGTTGGCAGCCCCAGCATTTT
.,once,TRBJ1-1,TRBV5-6,CASSLVPTGTEAFF,TGTGCCAGCAGCTTGGTCCCCACAGGGACTGAAGCTTTCTTT
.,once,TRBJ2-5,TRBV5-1,CASRQGQETQYF,TGCGCCAGCAGACAGGGACAAGAGACCCAGTACTTC
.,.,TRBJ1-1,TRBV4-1,CASSQDRPSPGQTNTEAFF,TGCGCCAGCAGCCAAGATCGGCCTTCCCCCGGACAGACAAACACTGAAGCTTTCTTT
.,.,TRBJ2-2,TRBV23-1,CASSQSGDKGTGELFF,TGCGCCAGCAGTCAATCTGGGGACAAAGGAACCGGGGAGCTGTTTTTT
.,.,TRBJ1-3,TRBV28,CASSFPGGGNTIYF,TGTGCCAGCAGTTTTCCCGGTGGTGGAAACACCATATATTTT
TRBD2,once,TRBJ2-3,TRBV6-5,CASSYSWSGSPDTQYF,TGTGCCAGCAGTTACTCATGGAGCGGGAGTCCAGATACGCAGTATTTT
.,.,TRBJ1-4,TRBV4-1,CASSQERGPVNEKLFF,TGCGCCAGCAGCCAAGAGCGGGGGCCCGTAAATGAAAAACTGTTTTTT
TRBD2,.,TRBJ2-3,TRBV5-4,CASRTGLAGTADTQYF,TGTGCCAGCAGAACTGGGCTAGCGGGGACCGCAGATACGCAGTATTTT
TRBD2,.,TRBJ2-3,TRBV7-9,CASSLLAGGADTQYF,TGTGCCAGCAGCCTACTAGCGGGAGGGGCAGATACGCAGTATTTT
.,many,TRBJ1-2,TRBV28,CASSPTVGGSGYTF,TGTGCCAGCAGCCCTACCGTCGGGGGATCTGGCTACACCTTC
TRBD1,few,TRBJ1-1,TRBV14,CASSQLQGARNTEAFF,TGTGCCAGCAGCCAACTCCAGGGGGCGCGGAACACTGAAGCTTTCTTT
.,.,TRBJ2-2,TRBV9,CASSDRETNTGELFF,TGTGCCAGCAGCGACCGGGAGACGAACACCGGGGAGCTGTTTTTT
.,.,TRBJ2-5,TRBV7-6,CASSLGGLETQYF,TGTGCCAGCAGCTTGGGCGGACTTGAGACCCAGTACTTC
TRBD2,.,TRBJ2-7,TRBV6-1,CASSARRGASSYEQYF,TGTGCCAGCAGTGCCAGGCGGGGGGCCAGCTCCTACGAGCAGTACTTC
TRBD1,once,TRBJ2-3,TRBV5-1,CASGQGNSADTQYF,TGCGCCAGCGGACAGGGAAATAGTGCAGATACGCAGTATTTT
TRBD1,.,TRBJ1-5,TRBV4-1,CASSQGIQGSNQPQHF,TGCGCCAGCAGCCAAGGGATACAGGGGAGCAATCAGCCCCAGCATTTT
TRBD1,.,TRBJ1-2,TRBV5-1,CASSSDRGGDYGYTF,TGCGCCAGCAGCTCCGACAGGGGGGGCGACTATGGCTACACCTTC
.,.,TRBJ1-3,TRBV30,CAWSVTGPEARYF,TGTGCCTGGAGTGTAACAGGCCCGGAAGCAAGATATTTT
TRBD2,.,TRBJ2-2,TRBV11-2,CASSYGDLAGGFNTGELFF,TGTGCCAGCAGCTACGGGGACCTAGCGGGTGGTTTTAACACCGGGGAGCTGTTTTTT
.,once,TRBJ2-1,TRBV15,CATSRGQSSYNEQFF,TGTGCCACCAGCAGAGGTCAGTCCTCCTACAATGAGCAGTTCTTC
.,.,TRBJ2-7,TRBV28,CASSLLNEQYF,TGTGCCAGCAGTTTACTTAACGAGCAGTACTTC
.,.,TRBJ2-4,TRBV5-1,CASSPNSPMLAKNIQYF,TGCGCCAGCAGCCCAAACTCTCCGATGTTAGCCAAAAACATTCAGTACTTC